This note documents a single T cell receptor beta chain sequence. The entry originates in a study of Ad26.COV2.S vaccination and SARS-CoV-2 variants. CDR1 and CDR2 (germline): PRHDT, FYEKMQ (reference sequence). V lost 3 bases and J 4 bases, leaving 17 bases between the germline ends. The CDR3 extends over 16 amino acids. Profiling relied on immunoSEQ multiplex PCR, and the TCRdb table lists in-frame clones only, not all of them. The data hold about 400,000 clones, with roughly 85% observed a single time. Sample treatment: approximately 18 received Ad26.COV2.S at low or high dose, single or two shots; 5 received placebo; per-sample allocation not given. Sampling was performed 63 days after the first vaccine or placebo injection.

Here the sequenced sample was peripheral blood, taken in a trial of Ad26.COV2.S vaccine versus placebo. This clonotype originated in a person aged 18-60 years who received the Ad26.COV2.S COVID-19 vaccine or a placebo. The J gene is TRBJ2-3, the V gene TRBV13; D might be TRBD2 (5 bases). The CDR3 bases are TGTGCCAGCAGCTTTCGTCCCAGTGAGGGTCCAGATACGCAGTATTTT. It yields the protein CASSFRPSEGPDTQYF. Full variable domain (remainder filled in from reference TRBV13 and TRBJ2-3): AAGVIQSPRHLIKEKRETATLKCYPIPRHDTVYWYQQGPGQDPQFLISFYEKMQSDKGSIPDRFSAQQFSDYHSELNMSSLELGDSALYFCASSFRPSEGPDTQYFGPGTRLTVL.